The 32 T cell receptor beta chains presented below share a single source sample, sequenced in a study of identical twins. TCRdb processed the 5' RACE reads anew with MiXCR; each CDR3 protein has one entry. The sample holds 1,800,000 or so distinct CDR3 sequences; less than 40% are singletons and the top ten take roughly 0.3%. Source material: cord blood. These TCRs come from a newborn girl in good health.

This clonotype has more than one count but fewer than ten. This chain links TRBV6-1 with TRBJ2-5; TRBD2 is a possible D gene (6 bases). V gave up 3 bases and J gave up 2 bases, with 10 bases separating them. Germline assignment: CDR1 MNHNS and CDR2 SASEGT. The CDR3 is 14 amino acids. This CDR3 reads CASSEGGVQETQYF. The CDR3 nucleotides read TGTGCCAGCAGTGAGGGGGGAGTTCAAGAGACCCAGTACTTC.

Only a few counts were recorded for this clonotype. The chain carries TRBV12-3 or TRBV12-4 and TRBJ2-7; D tentatively reads TRBD1 or TRBD2 (6 bases each). The V gene lost 3 bases and the J gene lost 7 bases, with 19 bases spanning the gap. This CDR3 spans 15 amino acids. The CDR3 sequence is CASSFWRGVYNEQYF. CDR3 sequence (DNA): TGTGCCAGCAGTTTTTGGAGGGGGGTTTACAATGAGCAGTACTTC.

This clonotype showed up just a few times. This rearrangement joins TRBV24-1 to TRBJ1-4; 7 bases are shared with TRBD1. Germline V lookup: CDR1 KGHDR, CDR2 SFDVKD. The CDR3 consists of 15 residues. The junction had 4 bases not matched to a gene; V was cut back by 0 bases and J by 7 bases. The CDR3, as DNA: TGTGCCACCAGTGATTTGCCGGGACAGAGTGAAAAACTGTTTTTT. This translates into CATSDLPGQSEKLFF.

The V and J genes are TRBV10-1 and TRBJ1-5; tentatively, D is TRBD1 (6 bases). The CDR3 has 14 residues. Trimming pared 2 bases from V and 3 bases from J, leaving 8 bases between. Germline V gene lookup returns CDR1 WNHNN and CDR2 SYGVQD (reference sequence). The CDR3 loop reads CASSEQGYNQPQHF. CDR3 DNA sequence: TGCGCCAGCAGTGAGCAGGGGTACAATCAGCCCCAGCATTTT.

This clonotype has a handful of counts. CDR3 nucleotide sequence: TGTGCCAGCGAGACAGGGAAATACTACGAGCAGTACTTC. It is translated as CASETGKYYEQYF. The V gene is TRBV7-9, the J gene TRBJ2-7, with 7 bases identical to TRBD1. This CDR3 region has 13 residues. V was pared by 8 bases and J by 3 bases, with 7 bases of the junction left unmatched. Germline lookup yields CDR1 SEHNR and CDR2 FQNEAQ (reference sequence).

Here the CDR3 reads CASSLASKGGGYGYTF. The CDR3 DNA reads TGTGCCAGCAGCTTAGCCTCAAAAGGGGGTGGCTATGGCTACACCTTC. The chain has TRBV7-9 and TRBJ1-2; D may be TRBD1 (6 bases). This CDR3 is built from 16 residues. CDR1 is SEHNR, CDR2 FQNEAQ, per germline (reference sequence). V dropped 0 bases and J dropped 4 bases, with 15 bases sitting between them.

This clonotype turned up a few times. The chain is built from TRBV25-1 and TRBJ1-5, with no clear D. Germline assignment: CDR1 MGHDK and CDR2 SYGVNS. With 2 bases removed from V and 4 bases from J, the gap between germline ends came to 12 bases. The CDR3 runs to 15 residues. The CDR3 DNA sequence: TGTGCCAGCAGTGAACTTTCCGCGGGGAATCAGCCCCAGCATTTT. It codes for CASSELSAGNQPQHF.

The rearrangement joins TRBV12-3 or TRBV12-4 to TRBJ2-3; 9 positions match TRBD2. J lost 4 bases, V lost 3 bases, and 14 bases had no gene match. This CDR3 is 18 amino acids long. CDR3 in DNA: TGTGCCAGCAGTTTCCCCAGGACTAGCGACTCTAGAGCAGATACGCAGTATTTT. It translates to CASSFPRTSDSRADTQYF.

This chain links TRBV2 with TRBJ1-4; TRBD1 matches at 8 bases. Trimming took 3 bases from V and 0 from J; bases not matched to a gene: 3. The CDR3 covers 16 residues. Germline CDR1 and CDR2: SNHLY and FYNNEI. The CDR3 DNA follows: TGTGCCAGCAGTGATGGACAGGGTGCAACTAATGAAAAACTGTTTTTT. Translation gives CASSDGQGATNEKLFF.

This clonotype turned up a few times. The J gene is TRBJ1-6, the V gene TRBV20-1; D is ambiguous. The ends were cut back, 1 base at V and 4 bases at J, with 11 bases in the middle. Germline CDR1 DFQATT, CDR2 SNEGSKA (reference sequence). CDR3 length equals 15 residues. This chain's CDR3 is CSARAGWGYNSPLHF. CDR3 in DNA: TGCAGTGCTAGAGCGGGGTGGGGATATAATTCACCCCTCCACTTT.

The chain couples TRBV29-1 to TRBJ1-5; no clear D gene. The germline V gene has CDR1 SQVTM and CDR2 ANQGSEA. The CDR3 extends over 12 amino acids. V dropped 4 bases and J dropped 0 bases, with 4 bases sitting between them. The chain's CDR3 is CSVANSNQPQHF. In nucleotides, the CDR3 is TGCAGCGTTGCTAATAGCAATCAGCCCCAGCATTTT.

This clonotype appeared a few times. The chain couples TRBV29-1 to TRBJ1-2; TRBD1 aligns across 8 bases. Germline CDR1 SQVTM, CDR2 ANQGSEA. The ends lost 4 bases at V and 5 bases at J; junction bases unmatched: 9. The CDR3 covers 14 residues. In DNA, the CDR3 is TGCAGCGTTGTCGGACAGGGTGGGGTATATGGCTACACCTTC. This sequence encodes CSVVGQGGVYGYTF.

This clonotype was found once. The chain joins TRBV25-1 to TRBJ2-2; TRBD1 matches 8 bases. Per germline, CDR1 MGHDK and CDR2 SYGVNS. The CDR3 runs 17 residues. After removal of 3 bases from V and 0 bases from J, the junction contained 6 bases not matched to a gene. The CDR3 DNA reads as TGTGCCAGCAGTGACCCCCTGACAGGGGCGAACACCGGGGAGCTGTTTTTT. It codes for CASSDPLTGANTGELFF. The full variable domain, rest sourced from reference TRBV25-1 and TRBJ2-2, is EADIYQTPRYLVIGTGKKITLECSQTMGHDKMYWYQQDPGMELHLIHYSYGVNSTEKGDLSSESTVSRIRTEHFPLTLESARPSHTSQYLCASSDPLTGANTGELFFGEGSRLTVL.

The gene calls are TRBV28 and TRBJ2-1; D could derive from TRBD1 or TRBD2 (5 bases each). There are 13 residues in the CDR3. The germline CDR1 and CDR2 sequences are MDHEN and SYDVKM. V shed 3 bases and J shed 12 bases, with 15 bases lying between them. The CDR3 DNA is TGTGCCAGCAGTTTTGAAAGGGACGATGGGCAGTTCTTC. Its protein product is CASSFERDDGQFF.

The chain employs TRBV5-6 and TRBJ2-2; tentatively, D is TRBD2 (5 bases). The CDR3 is 15 residues long. With 4 bases removed from V and 3 bases from J, the gap between germline ends came to 13 bases. Germline V gene sequence: CDR1 SGHDT, CDR2 YYEEEE. The CDR3 protein is CASSPLMEDTGELFF. The CDR3 DNA reads TGTGCCAGCAGCCCTTTAATGGAGGACACCGGGGAGCTGTTTTTT.

The chain recombines TRBV2 with TRBJ2-5, with 7 bases fitting TRBD2. Germline trimming cut 4 bases from V and 11 bases from J; bases unmatched to any gene: 16. The CDR3 runs to 15 residues. Germline-derived CDR1 and CDR2 are SNHLY and FYNNEI. CDR3 DNA sequence: TGTGCCAGCAGTGGTCAAGCGGGGACTGACAATGAGCAGTACTTC. It is translated as CASSGQAGTDNEQYF.

Concerning this clonotype: A much larger clone differs from this one at a single base, so this may be a read error. The chain uses TRBV28 and TRBJ2-1, with 10 bases identical to TRBD2. Judging by the DNA end, TRBJ2-7 fits better; the J call may be wrong. The CDR3 has 17 residues. In germline, CDR1 is MDHEN, CDR2 SYDVKM. The CDR3 nucleotides are TGTGCCAGCAGTTTAAATCCCGGACTAGCGGACTACAATGAGCAGTACTTC. It translates to CASSLNPGLADYNEQYF.

Of note for this clonotype: This sequence may be a read error, since a much larger clone differs from it by one base. This rearrangement joins TRBV9 to TRBJ1-2, with TRBD1 matching over 12 bases. Germline V CDR1 and CDR2: SGDLS, YYNGEE. The length of the CDR3 is 13 residues. CDR3 loop: CASRVGTGGGYTF. In DNA, the CDR3 is TGTGCCAGCAGGGTAGGGACAGGGGGCGGCTACACCTTC.

This clonotype appeared a few times. This chain links TRBV20-1 with TRBJ2-7; perhaps TRBD2 as D (5 bases). Germline CDR1 reads DFQATT; CDR2 reads SNEGSKA (reference sequence). This CDR3 spans 13 amino acids. Trimming took 3 bases from V and 2 from J, leaving 11 bases between them. CDR3 in amino acids: CSASEGATYEQYF. The CDR3 coding sequence is TGCAGTGCTAGCGAGGGAGCCACCTACGAGCAGTACTTC.

About this clonotype: This may be a read error, as it is one base from a much larger clone. The chain combines TRBV5-1 with TRBJ2-1; the D is unclear. Germline CDR1 reads SGHRS; CDR2 reads YFSETQ. The CDR3 spans 16 residues. CDR3 coding DNA: TGCGCCAGCAGCTGGGGTAGGTCGAGCTCCTACAATGGGCAGTTCTTC. Translating it yields CASSWGRSSSYNGQFF.

For the CDR3, the DNA is TGTGCCACCAGCAGCGGACTATTGAGTCGCGATGAGCAGTTCTTC. Translating it yields CATSSGLLSRDEQFF. The V and J genes are TRBV15 and TRBJ2-1, with a possible D match to TRBD2 (6 bases). The germline V gene has CDR1 LNHNV and CDR2 YYDKDF (reference sequence). Between the trimmed V and J ends, which lost 3 bases and 8 bases, there was a span of 17 bases. The CDR3 loop spans 15 amino acids. Full variable domain (missing parts from reference TRBV15 and TRBJ2-1): DAMVIQNPRYQVTQFGKPVTLSCSQTLNHNVMYWYQQKSSQAPKLLFHYYDKDFNNEADTPDNFQSRRPNTSFCFLDIRSPGLGDTAMYLCATSSGLLSRDEQFFGPGTRLTVL.

The J gene is TRBJ2-1, the V gene TRBV10-3, with D possibly being TRBD2 (7 bases). Germline CDR1 is ENHRY and CDR2 is SYGVKD. The CDR3 is 14 amino acids. The ends were cut back, 8 bases at V and 8 bases at J, with 19 bases in the middle. The CDR3 nucleotides read TGTGCCATCCGAGGGGGGGCGGGTTATGATGAGCAGTTCTTC. Protein sequence: CAIRGGAGYDEQFF.

The chain joins TRBV12-3 or TRBV12-4 to TRBJ2-3; possibly TRBD1 for D (5 bases). V lost 8 bases and J lost 4, with 19 bases in between. The CDR3 totals 15 residues. The CDR3 sequence is CASGPNGRAADTQYF. CDR3 DNA sequence: TGTGCCAGCGGTCCTAATGGCAGGGCTGCAGATACGCAGTATTTT.

This clonotype was seen only a few times. The CDR3 sequence: CSAKKGTSNYGYTF. CDR3 coding DNA: TGCAGTGCTAAAAAAGGGACATCTAACTATGGCTACACCTTC. The chain combines TRBV20-1 with TRBJ1-2, with a weak D call TRBD1 (6 bases). V lost 4 bases, J lost 0 bases, and 12 bases lay in between. The CDR3 has 14 amino acids. The germline V gene encodes CDR1 DFQATT and CDR2 SNEGSKA (reference sequence).

Of note for this clonotype: This clone may be a read error of a much larger clone one base away. The rearrangement joins TRBV4-2 to TRBJ2-1, with D possibly matching TRBD1 (6 bases). This CDR3 is built from 17 residues. Germline V gene sequence: CDR1 LGHNA, CDR2 YNFKEQ. The CDR3 here is CASSPRGSRDEHNKQFF. CDR3 sequence (DNA): TGTGCCAGCAGCCCCAGGGGATCCCGGGACGAACACAATAAGCAGTTCTTC.

Comment on this clonotype: A read error may explain this, as a much larger clone is one base away. J is TRBJ2-3 and V is TRBV5-1; 7 bases fit TRBD1. From germline, CDR1 is SGHRS and CDR2 YFSETQ. This CDR3 has 14 amino acids. V dropped 4 bases and J dropped 3; count of bases not matched to a gene: 5. Here the CDR3 DNA reads TGCGCCAGCAGCACGGACAGGCCAACAGATACGCAGTATTTT. As protein: CASSTDRPTDTQYF.

Turning to this clonotype: Sequence at one end of the junction differs from germline and may be a read error. The rearrangement uses TRBV29-1 and TRBJ1-4; a weak D match, TRBD1 (6 bases). Germline CDR1 and CDR2: SQVTM and ANQGSEA. The CDR3 is 13 residues long. The CDR3 loop reads CSADGGADEKLFF. The CDR3 DNA follows: TGCAGCGCTGATGGGGGGGCGGATGAAAAGCTGTTTTTT. The entire variable domain, with the rest obtained from reference TRBV29-1 and TRBJ1-4, is as follows: SAVISQKPSRDICQRGTSLTIQCQVDSQVTMMFWYRQQPGQSLTLIATANQGSEATYESGFVIDKFPISRPNLTFSTLTVSNMSPEDSSIYLCSADGGADEKLFFGSGTQLSVL.

The chain employs TRBV20-1 and TRBJ2-5; TRBD2 matches 8 bases. Trimming cost V 7 bases and J 5 bases; bases outside gene matches: 6. Germline V gene data show CDR1 as DFQATT and CDR2 as SNEGSKA (reference sequence). The CDR3 is 12 residues long. The CDR3 coding sequence is TGCAGTGTGACTAGCGCGTGGGAGACCCAGTACTTC. This codes for CSVTSAWETQYF.

This clonotype was seen more than once but under ten times. The rearrangement uses TRBV3-1 and TRBJ2-3; D unresolved. Germline V gene data show CDR1 as LGHDT and CDR2 as YNNKEL (reference sequence). This CDR3 has 17 amino acids. Trimming removed 0 bases at V and 0 bases at J, with 13 bases between. CDR3 bases: TGTGCCAGCAGCCAAGATCCCTACTTGTCTAGCACAGATACGCAGTATTTT. This translates into CASSQDPYLSSTDTQYF.

This chain joins TRBV28 and TRBJ1-3; D may be TRBD1 (6 bases). Germline V gene sequence: CDR1 MDHEN, CDR2 SYDVKM. Trimming left V 5 bases short and J 4 bases short, with 15 bases between. CDR3 size: 15 residues. The CDR3: CASSRGQPKGNTIYF. The DNA of the CDR3 is TGTGCCAGCAGTAGGGGACAACCGAAGGGAAACACCATATATTTT.

This clonotype was counted only a few times. The chain combines TRBV5-1 with TRBJ1-1, with D unresolved. V was cut by 0 bases and J by 3 bases, with 21 bases left in between. The CDR3 length is 18 residues. The V gene's germline CDR1 is SGHRS and CDR2 YFSETQ. The CDR3 bases are TGCGCCAGCAGCTTGGGGCGAATGAGGGTTTCGTTGGACACTGAAGCTTTCTTT. The encoded protein is CASSLGRMRVSLDTEAFF. Filled out from reference TRBV5-1 and TRBJ1-1, the complete variable domain reads KAGVTQTPRYLIKTRGQQVTLSCSPISGHRSVSWYQQTPGQGLQFLFEYFSETQRNKGNFPGRFSGRQFSNSRSEMNVSTLELGDSALYLCASSLGRMRVSLDTEAFFGQGTRLTVV.

This clonotype was observed a handful of times. This rearrangement joins TRBV4-1 to TRBJ2-3; TRBD2 aligns across 10 bases. This CDR3 region has 18 residues. From germline, CDR1 is MGHRA and CDR2 YSYEKL. With V trimmed by 2 bases and J by 2 bases, 10 bases remained unmatched. The CDR3 reads CASSQRLALAGFTDTQYF. The CDR3 DNA reads TGCGCCAGCAGCCAAAGGCTGGCACTAGCGGGGTTCACAGATACGCAGTATTTT.